The 3 T cell receptor beta chains below were found in one sample sequenced in a study of blood T cell repertoires in COVID-19. Profiled with immunoSEQ multiplex PCR; TCRdb holds only in-frame clones, not every one. The table records 70,000 to 100,000 clones, about 88% of them present only once. Material: peripheral blood. Receptors were obtained from a human donor in a cohort sampled during active COVID-19.

V gene TRBV27 combines with J gene TRBJ2-6; 9 bases line up with TRBD1. The CDR3 has 19 residues. Losses at the gene ends were 4 bases for V and 0 bases for J; bases not matched to a gene: 10. From germline, CDR1 is MNHEY and CDR2 SMNVEV (reference sequence). DNA for the CDR3: TGTGCCAGCAGTTCAACGACAGGGGGTCGTCGCTCTGGGGCCAACGTCCTGACTTTC. Its protein product is CASSSTTGGRRSGANVLTF.

This rearrangement joins TRBV19 to TRBJ1-6; unclear D gene. CDR1 is LNHDA and CDR2 is SQIVND in the germline V gene (reference sequence). CDR3 size: 11 residues. CDR3 sequence reads: CDFRYNSPLHF. CDR3 sequence (DNA): TGTGATTTCCGGTACAATTCACCCCTCCACTTT.

The gene calls are TRBV12-3 or TRBV12-4 and TRBJ1-3; D remains unclear. The CDR3 covers 13 residues. Between the trimmed V and J ends, which lost 3 bases and 3 bases, there was a span of 6 bases. CDR3 protein: CASSLAGGNTIYF. The CDR3 DNA sequence: TGTGCCAGCAGTTTGGCAGGTGGAAACACCATATATTTT.